These 23 T cell receptor beta chains were sequenced from one sample in a study of Tregs in tolerant kidney transplant recipients. The repertoire was sequenced with immunoSEQ multiplex PCR; TCRdb's copy has only in-frame clones and lacks some. The sample has roughly 68,000 clones; roughly 89% are singletons. The sample taken for sequencing was CD4+ T cells from blood. The receptors here all came from a human donor in good health.

The chain couples TRBV18 to TRBJ1-1, with D hard to call. Trimming cost V 5 bases and J 0 bases, with 10 bases left between them. The V gene's germline CDR1 is KGHSH and CDR2 LQKENI. The CDR3 totals 14 residues. The CDR3 DNA follows: TGTGCCAGCTCATCTACAAATGTGAACACTGAAGCTTTCTTT. It encodes CASSSTNVNTEAFF. Full variable domain (outside the CDR3, taken from reference TRBV18 and TRBJ1-1): NAGVMQNPRHLVRRRGQEARLRCSPMKGHSHVYWYRQLPEEGLKFMVYLQKENIIDESGMPKERFSAEFPKEGPSILRIQQVVRGDSAAYFCASSSTNVNTEAFFGQGTRLTVV.

This sequence joins TRBV7-3 and TRBJ1-2; no clear D. V lost 1 base and J lost 4, with 7 bases in between. The germline V gene encodes CDR1 SGHTA and CDR2 FQGTGA. The CDR3 has 13 residues. CDR3 sequence: CASSLMGGYGYTF. The CDR3 DNA follows: TGTGCCAGCAGCTTAATGGGCGGCTATGGCTACACCTTC.

The rearrangement joins TRBV5-1 to TRBJ1-1; D remains unclear. Trimming removed 2 bases from V and 2 bases from J, with 10 bases in between. Germline lookup yields CDR1 SGHRS and CDR2 YFSETQ. The CDR3 is made up of 14 amino acids. CDR3 in amino acids: CASSLSPGNTEAFF. CDR3 nucleotide sequence: TGCGCCAGCAGCTTATCGCCAGGAAACACTGAAGCTTTCTTT.

This clone appeared a single time. This chain joins TRBV5-4 and TRBJ1-2, with a possible D match to TRBD1 (6 bases). This CDR3 is 15 amino acids long. Germline assignment: CDR1 SGHNT and CDR2 YYREEE (reference sequence). Trimming took 4 bases from V and 2 from J, leaving 15 bases between them. CDR3 DNA: TGTGCCAGCAGCCAAGATCCAGGGGCAAACTATGGCTACACCTTC. It yields the protein CASSQDPGANYGYTF.

V and J are TRBV14 and TRBJ2-3, with TRBD2 as a possible D gene (5 bases). CDR1 is SGHDN and CDR2 is FVKESK in the germline V gene. The V gene lost 5 bases and the J gene lost 2 bases, with 8 bases spanning the gap. The CDR3 length is 13 residues. The CDR3 here is CASSRGLTDTQYF. Here the CDR3 DNA reads TGTGCCAGCAGCAGAGGACTCACAGATACGCAGTATTTT. The full variable domain, its missing parts supplied by reference TRBV14 and TRBJ2-3, is EAGVTQFPSHSVIEKGQTVTLRCDPISGHDNLYWYRRVMGKEIKFLLHFVKESKQDESGMPNNRFLAERTGGTYSTLKVQPAELEDSGVYFCASSRGLTDTQYFGPGTRLTVL.

This sequence joins TRBV6-1 and TRBJ1-1, with D possibly TRBD1 on 5 matching bases. CDR3 size: 14 residues. Germline V CDR1 and CDR2: MNHNS, SASEGT. V was pared by 2 bases and J by 8 bases, with 15 bases between. Here the CDR3 DNA reads TGTGCCAGCAGTGAAAGGCCAGGGTATTGGGAAGCTTTCTTT. Protein sequence: CASSERPGYWEAFF.

V is TRBV5-4 and J is TRBJ2-1; a possible D gene is TRBD2 (7 bases). V lost 4 bases and J 2 bases, leaving 22 bases between the germline ends. Looked up from germline, CDR1 is SGHNT and CDR2 is YYREEE (reference sequence). This CDR3 has 18 residues. The CDR3 protein is CASSPPSGGRRAYNEQFF. The CDR3 region has the DNA TGTGCCAGCAGCCCCCCCTCCGGGGGGCGGAGGGCCTACAATGAGCAGTTCTTC.

This clone was counted a single time. This sequence joins TRBV4-3 and TRBJ1-2; no reliable D call. The CDR3 runs 14 residues. V lost 3 bases and J lost 4, with 12 bases in between. Germline CDR1 is LGHNA and CDR2 is YSLEER. The CDR3 spells CASSQAVDGYGYTF. The CDR3 DNA reads TGCGCCAGCAGCCAGGCCGTTGATGGCTATGGCTACACCTTC.

This clone was found once. The chain's CDR3 is CASSTPRVQGAPLHF. In DNA form, the CDR3 reads TGTGCCAGCAGTACCCCGAGGGTACAGGGGGCACCCCTCCACTTT. The genes are TRBV27 and TRBJ1-6, with 8 positions matching TRBD1. V lost 5 bases to trimming and J lost 11 bases; unmatched junction nucleotides: 11. The CDR3 extends over 15 amino acids. Germline loops: CDR1 MNHEY, CDR2 SMNVEV (reference sequence).

V gene TRBV5-5 combines with J gene TRBJ2-5; 10 positions agree with TRBD2. From germline, CDR1 is SGHKS and CDR2 YYEKEE (reference sequence). Trimming cost V 4 bases and J 4 bases; bases outside gene matches: 4. The CDR3 runs to 14 residues. The CDR3 region has the DNA TGTGCCAGCAGCGATACTAGCGGGGCAGAGACCCAGTACTTC. It codes for CASSDTSGAETQYF.

The chain links TRBV30 to TRBJ1-2; no definite D call. The V and J ends lost 7 bases and 0 bases respectively, with 18 bases between them. Germline loops: CDR1 GTSNPN, CDR2 SVGIG (reference sequence). This CDR3 comprises 15 residues. CDR3 DNA sequence: TGTGCCTCAGACCCCGACGGGTTATCTAACTATGGCTACACCTTC. Amino acids: CASDPDGLSNYGYTF. The full variable domain, in which reference TRBV30 and TRBJ1-2 provide the parts outside the CDR3, is SQTIHQWPATLVQPVGSPLSLECTVEGTSNPNLYWYRQAAGRGLQLLFYSVGIGQISSEVPQNLSASRPQDRQFILSSKKLLLSDSGFYLCASDPDGLSNYGYTFGSGTRLTVV.

This clone is deemed medium-sized. V is TRBV7-9 and J is TRBJ2-5; 7 bases align to TRBD1. This CDR3 region has 18 residues. The V gene end was trimmed by 3 bases and the J gene end by 1 base; junction bases not matched to a gene: 14. Per the germline V gene, CDR1 is SEHNR and CDR2 is FQNEAQ (reference sequence). The CDR3 DNA reads as TGTGCCAGCAGCTTGATCCCCCGGGACAGACTGCTCCAAGAGACCCAGTACTTC. Its protein is CASSLIPRDRLLQETQYF. The full variable domain, completed using reference TRBV7-9 and TRBJ2-5, is DTGVSQNPRHKITKRGQNVTFRCDPISEHNRLYWYRQTLGQGPEFLTYFQNEAQLEKSRLLSDRFSAERPKGSFSTLEIQRTEQGDSAMYLCASSLIPRDRLLQETQYFGPGTRLLVL.

The chain employs TRBV7-3 and TRBJ2-6; D perhaps matches TRBD1 (6 bases). The CDR3 runs 16 residues. Deletions cut 3 bases from V and 3 bases from J, with 12 bases between. Germline V lookup: CDR1 SGHTA, CDR2 FQGTGA. CDR3: CASSFGPRGGANVLTF. Written as DNA, the CDR3 is TGTGCCAGCAGCTTCGGGCCCAGGGGTGGGGCCAACGTCCTGACTTTC. The full variable domain, completed using reference TRBV7-3 and TRBJ2-6, is GAGVSQTPSNKVTEKGKYVELRCDPISGHTALYWYRQSLGQGPEFLIYFQGTGAADDSGLPNDRFFAVRPEGSVSTLKIQRTERGDSAVYLCASSFGPRGGANVLTFGAGSRLTVL.

V and J are TRBV7-9 and TRBJ1-6, with TRBD1 as a possible D gene (6 bases). The CDR3 contains 15 residues. Germline V gene sequence: CDR1 SEHNR, CDR2 FQNEAQ (reference sequence). V was clipped by 2 bases and J by 7 bases, with 12 bases between them. The CDR3 DNA sequence: TGTGCCAGCAGCTTATCGGCACAGGGAAATTCACCCCTCCACTTT. Amino acids: CASSLSAQGNSPLHF.

The gene calls are TRBV7-6 and TRBJ1-2, with D hard to call. This CDR3 comprises 13 residues. Trimming removed 2 bases at V and 8 bases at J, with 12 bases between. Germline CDR1 and CDR2: SGHVS and FNYEAQ. CDR3 region: CASSLKNGGGYTF. The CDR3 nucleotides read TGTGCCAGCAGCTTAAAGAACGGTGGGGGCTACACCTTC.

The rearrangement uses TRBV27 and TRBJ1-3, with D uncertain. The CDR3 contains 13 residues. Germline-derived CDR1 and CDR2 are MNHEY and SMNVEV (reference sequence). Trimming left V 9 bases short and J 0 bases short, with 9 bases between. The CDR3 loop reads CASRPSSGNTIYF. The CDR3 coding sequence is TGTGCCAGTCGTCCTAGCTCTGGAAACACCATATATTTT.

The CDR3 loop reads CAWSVRNGGRRQFF. CDR3 DNA: TGTGCCTGGAGTGTACGTAATGGCGGGAGACGGCAATTCTTC. V and J are TRBV30 and TRBJ2-1, with 7 nucleotides matching TRBD2. This CDR3 has 14 residues. With V trimmed by 0 bases and J by 16 bases, 15 bases remained unmatched. Germline V CDR1 and CDR2: GTSNPN, SVGIG (reference sequence).

This chain links TRBV2 with TRBJ2-6; TRBD1 agrees at 7 bases. V gave up 6 bases and J gave up 0 bases; unmatched junction bases: 8. In germline, CDR1 is SNHLY, CDR2 FYNNEI. This CDR3 is built from 17 residues. Here the CDR3 reads CASRTGFLISGANVLTF. DNA of the CDR3: TGTGCCAGCAGGACAGGGTTTCTTATCTCTGGGGCCAACGTCCTGACTTTC.

The V gene is TRBV19, the J gene TRBJ2-5; 8 bases are a match to TRBD1. The germline V gene has CDR1 LNHDA and CDR2 SQIVND (reference sequence). V lost 8 bases to trimming and J lost 3 bases; unmatched junction nucleotides: 2. CDR3 length: 12 amino acids. CDR3 DNA: TGTGCCAGTGGGGACAGGAAAGAGACCCAGTACTTC. Amino acid sequence: CASGDRKETQYF.

The chain has TRBV5-5 and TRBJ2-7, with D tentatively TRBD2 (5 bases). CDR3 length equals 15 residues. The V end lost 1 base, the J end lost 0 bases, and 11 bases lay between the germline ends. CDR1 and CDR2 from the germline V gene are SGHKS and YYEKEE (reference sequence). This CDR3 is CASSLWQRGSYEQYF. CDR3 DNA: TGTGCCAGCAGCTTGTGGCAACGGGGCTCCTACGAGCAGTACTTC.

The chain uses TRBV4-3 and TRBJ2-5, with D unclear. CDR3 size: 13 residues. CDR1 and CDR2 (germline): LGHNA, YSLEER. Trimming took off 1 base at V and 3 bases at J, with 6 bases between the two ends. The CDR3 reads CASSQGLEETQYF. The CDR3, as DNA: TGCGCCAGCAGCCAAGGCCTGGAAGAGACCCAGTACTTC.

The CDR3 DNA sequence: TGTGCCACCAGCAGAGATCGCGCCACCCCCTATGGCTACACCTTC. Encoded protein: CATSRDRATPYGYTF. The chain employs TRBV15 and TRBJ1-2; D gene uncertain. There are 15 residues in the CDR3. V lost 0 bases to trimming and J lost 4 bases, with 12 bases between them. Germline CDR1 reads LNHNV; CDR2 reads YYDKDF (reference sequence).

Points on this clone: Compared with germline, one end of the junction differs, possibly owing to a read error. This chain links TRBV11-3 with TRBJ2-7; 7 nucleotides align to TRBD2. The CDR3 spans 13 residues. Per germline, CDR1 SGHNT and CDR2 YENEEA. Here the CDR3 DNA reads TGTGCCAGCAGCCTGGGCGGGCTAGCGGAGCTCAACTTC. It specifies CASSLGGLAELNF.